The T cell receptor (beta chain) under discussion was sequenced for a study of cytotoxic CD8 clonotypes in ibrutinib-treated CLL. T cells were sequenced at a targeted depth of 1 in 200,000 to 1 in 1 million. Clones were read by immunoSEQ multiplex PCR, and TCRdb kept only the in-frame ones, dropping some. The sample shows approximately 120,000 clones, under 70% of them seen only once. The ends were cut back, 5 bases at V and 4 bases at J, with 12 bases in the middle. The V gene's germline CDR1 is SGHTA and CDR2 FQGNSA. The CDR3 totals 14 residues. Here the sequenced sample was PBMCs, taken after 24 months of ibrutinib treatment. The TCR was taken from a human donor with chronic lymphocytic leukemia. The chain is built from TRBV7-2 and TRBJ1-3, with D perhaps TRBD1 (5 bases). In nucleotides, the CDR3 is TGTGCCAGCAGCCCTCCCCGACAGGGAAACACCATATATTTT. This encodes CASSPPRQGNTIYF.